Shown below are 17 T cell receptor beta chains from a single sample sequenced in a study of OX40 agonist ivuxolimab in advanced cancers. Data came from immunoSEQ multiplex PCR; TCRdb stores just in-frame clones and leaves some out. The table lists 75,000 to 100,000 clones, approximately 92% of them singletons. Sequencing was performed on CD4+ or CD8+ T cells sorted from blood, taken in a trial of the OX40 agonist ivuxolimab. These receptors were collected from an adult with an advanced solid tumor such as melanoma, head and neck, liver or kidney cancer.

The chain is built from TRBV2 and TRBJ1-5, with TRBD1 matching over 10 bases. The germline V gene has CDR1 SNHLY and CDR2 FYNNEI. The CDR3 is 15 amino acids. J was trimmed by 5 bases and V by 3 bases; bases with no gene match: 4. The CDR3 coding sequence is TGTGCCAGCAGTGAGGACAGGGGGATGGATCAGCCCCAGCATTTT. It is translated as CASSEDRGMDQPQHF.

This clone was recorded a few times. The V and J genes are TRBV7-2 and TRBJ1-1, with D uncertain. The germline gives CDR1 SGHTA, CDR2 FQGNSA. V lost 3 bases, J lost 6 bases, and 20 bases lay in between. This CDR3 has 16 residues. As DNA, the CDR3 is TGTGCCAGCAGCTTGGAGCAGACACGATATAACGCTGAAGCTTTCTTT. Encoded protein: CASSLEQTRYNAEAFF.

The chain uses TRBV11-2 and TRBJ2-1; D ambiguous. The CDR3 runs to 15 residues. The germline V gene has CDR1 SGHAT and CDR2 FQNNGV. Trimming cost V 4 bases and J 0 bases, with 10 bases left between them. CDR3 coding DNA: TGTGCCAGCAGCTCGGACCCTAGCTCCTACAATGAGCAGTTCTTC. This codes for CASSSDPSSYNEQFF.

The rearrangement joins TRBV29-1 to TRBJ2-1, with TRBD1 identical over 9 bases. V was clipped by 2 bases and J by 7 bases; unmatched bases: 6. The CDR3 totals 14 residues. CDR1 and CDR2 (germline): SQVTM, ANQGSEA. The CDR3: CSVELDRGINEQFF. The CDR3 DNA is TGCAGCGTTGAACTCGACAGGGGGATAAATGAGCAGTTCTTC.

The chain carries TRBV5-6 and TRBJ2-7; 8 positions agree with TRBD2. Germline CDR1 is SGHDT and CDR2 is YYEEEE. Losses at the gene ends were 4 bases for V and 0 bases for J; bases not matched to a gene: 9. CDR3 length: 16 amino acids. The CDR3 DNA follows: TGTGCCAGCAGCCCCTTACCGGGGGGGAGCTCCTACGAGCAGTACTTC. It specifies CASSPLPGGSSYEQYF.

The V and J genes are TRBV19 and TRBJ1-3; D is unclear. V was clipped by 8 bases and J by 0 bases, with 14 bases between them. Looked up from germline, CDR1 is LNHDA and CDR2 is SQIVND (reference sequence). The CDR3 loop spans 15 amino acids. This CDR3 is CASSDPSDSGNTIYF. CDR3 nucleotides: TGTGCCAGTTCGGATCCCTCCGACTCTGGAAACACCATATATTTT. Looking up the rest from reference TRBV19 and TRBJ1-3 gives the full variable domain: DGGITQSPKYLFRKEGQNVTLSCEQNLNHDAMYWYRQDPGQGLRLIYYSQIVNDFQKGDIAEGYSVSREKKESFPLTVTSAQKNPTAFYLCASSDPSDSGNTIYFGEGSWLTVV.

The gene calls are TRBV5-1 and TRBJ2-7; tentative D call: TRBD2 (5 bases). This CDR3 comprises 13 residues. Trimming left V 3 bases short and J 3 bases short, with 10 bases between. Per the germline V gene, CDR1 is SGHRS and CDR2 is YFSETQ. The CDR3 nucleotides are TGCGCCAGCAGCTGGACTGGGAACTACGAGCAGTACTTC. This codes for CASSWTGNYEQYF.

The chain has TRBV7-2 and TRBJ2-7; TRBD1 agrees at 8 bases. Trimming took 5 bases from V and 1 from J; bases not matched to a gene: 10. This CDR3 region has 16 residues. Germline values: CDR1 SGHTA, CDR2 FQGNSA. CDR3: CASSLPGQASSYEQYF. CDR3 DNA sequence: TGTGCCAGCAGCCTCCCGGGACAGGCTTCTTCCTACGAGCAGTACTTC.

This chain connects TRBV4-3 to TRBJ2-5, with 9 bases that match TRBD2. V shed 0 bases, J shed 5 bases, and the junction held 4 bases outside the gene matches. CDR3 length: 15 amino acids. Germline CDR1 is LGHNA and CDR2 is YSLEER. DNA for the CDR3: TGCGCCAGCAGCCAAGAGGCTAGCGGGGTGGAGACCCAGTACTTC. It translates to CASSQEASGVETQYF.

The sample holds one count of this clone. V usage is TRBV29-1 and J usage is TRBJ2-1; TRBD2 is a possible D gene (5 bases). With 7 bases removed from V and 9 bases from J, the gap between germline ends came to 16 bases. The CDR3 consists of 12 residues. In germline, CDR1 is SQVTM, CDR2 ANQGSEA. CDR3 region: CSGLLGAIEQFF. In DNA, the CDR3 is TGCAGCGGCCTACTAGGAGCTATTGAGCAGTTCTTC.

This clone showed up just once. The chain couples TRBV6-6 to TRBJ2-7; weak D call: TRBD1 (6 bases). Trimming pared 5 bases from V and 4 bases from J, leaving 15 bases between. This CDR3 is built from 14 residues. Germline CDR1 MNHNY, CDR2 SVGAGI (reference sequence). The chain's CDR3 is CASSPGGGGYEQYF. CDR3 bases: TGTGCCAGCAGTCCCGGTGGGGGCGGTTACGAGCAGTACTTC.

This rearrangement joins TRBV10-2 to TRBJ2-7; possibly TRBD2 for D (5 bases). Germline CDR1 WSHSY, CDR2 SAAADI. V was pared by 2 bases and J by 2 bases, with 10 bases between. CDR3 size: 14 residues. The CDR3: CASSEALGTYEQYF. The CDR3 DNA reads TGCGCCAGCAGTGAGGCCCTCGGGACCTACGAGCAGTACTTC.

The chain couples TRBV5-4 to TRBJ1-2; D gene ambiguous. The V gene's germline CDR1 is SGHNT and CDR2 YYREEE (reference sequence). The CDR3 covers 15 residues. V was pared by 3 bases and J by 2 bases, with 14 bases between. CDR3 in DNA: TGTGCCAGCAGCTCGCACATGGCAGAGAACTATGGCTACACCTTC. Translating it yields CASSSHMAENYGYTF.

This chain links TRBV19 with TRBJ1-2; D gene unclear. Per germline, CDR1 LNHDA and CDR2 SQIVND (reference sequence). V lost 5 bases to trimming and J lost 10 bases, with 14 bases between them. This CDR3 contains 12 residues. Here the CDR3 reads CASSLRGGIYTF. CDR3 bases: TGTGCCAGTAGTCTCCGTGGCGGGATCTACACCTTC.

For the CDR3, the DNA is TGCGCCAGCAGCCAAGAACCGACAGCCGGGAGCAATCAGCCCCAGCATTTT. As protein: CASSQEPTAGSNQPQHF. This rearrangement joins TRBV4-1 to TRBJ1-5; weak D call: TRBD1 (5 bases). The V gene lost 0 bases and the J gene lost 1 base, with 13 bases spanning the gap. In germline, CDR1 is MGHRA, CDR2 YSYEKL. The CDR3 contains 17 residues.

The V and J genes are TRBV30 and TRBJ1-2; D is ambiguous. The CDR3 spans 13 residues. Trimming shortened V by 1 base and J by 3 bases, and 9 bases separated the two germline ends. Germline V gives CDR1 GTSNPN, CDR2 SVGIG (reference sequence). This chain's CDR3 is CAWSESGHYGYTF. CDR3 nucleotides: TGTGCCTGGAGTGAGTCCGGGCACTATGGCTACACCTTC.

The rearrangement links TRBV27 to TRBJ2-3; unclear D gene. Germline CDR1 and CDR2: MNHEY and SMNVEV (reference sequence). The CDR3 contains 14 residues. The V gene lost 2 bases and the J gene lost 5 bases, with 11 bases spanning the gap. For the CDR3, the DNA is TGTGCCAGCAGTTTAGGTAGTGAAAGAGATACGCAGTATTTT. This gives the protein CASSLGSERDTQYF.